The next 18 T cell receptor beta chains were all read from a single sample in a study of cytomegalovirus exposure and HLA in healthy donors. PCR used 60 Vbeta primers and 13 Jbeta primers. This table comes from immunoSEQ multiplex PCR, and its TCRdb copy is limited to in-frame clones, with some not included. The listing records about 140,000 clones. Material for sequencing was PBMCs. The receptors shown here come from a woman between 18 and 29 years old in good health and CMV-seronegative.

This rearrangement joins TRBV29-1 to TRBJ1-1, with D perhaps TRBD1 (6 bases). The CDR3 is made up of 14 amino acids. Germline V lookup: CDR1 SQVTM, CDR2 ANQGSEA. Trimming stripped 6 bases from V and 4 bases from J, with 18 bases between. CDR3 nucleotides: TGCAGCGTCGAGGTTGCAGGGGCGGTCACTGAAGCTTTCTTT. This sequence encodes CSVEVAGAVTEAFF.

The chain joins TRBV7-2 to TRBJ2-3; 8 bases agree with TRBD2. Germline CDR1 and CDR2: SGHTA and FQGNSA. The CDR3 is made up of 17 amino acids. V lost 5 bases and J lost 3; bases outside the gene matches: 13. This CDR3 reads CASSPAGGEDFTDTQYF. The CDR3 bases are TGTGCCAGCAGCCCCGCCGGGGGGGAGGACTTTACAGATACGCAGTATTTT.

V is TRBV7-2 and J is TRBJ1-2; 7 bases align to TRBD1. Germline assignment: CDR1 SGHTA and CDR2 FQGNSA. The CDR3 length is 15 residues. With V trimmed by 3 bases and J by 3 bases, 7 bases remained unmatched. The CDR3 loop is CASSLRTGGDYGYTF. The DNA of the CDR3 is TGTGCCAGCAGCTTGAGGACAGGAGGGGACTATGGCTACACCTTC.

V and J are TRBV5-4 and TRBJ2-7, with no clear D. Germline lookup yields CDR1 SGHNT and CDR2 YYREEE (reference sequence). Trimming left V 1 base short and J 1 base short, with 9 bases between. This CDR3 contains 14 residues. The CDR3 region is CASSLMGRSYEQYV. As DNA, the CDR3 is TGTGCCAGCAGCTTGATGGGCAGATCCTACGAGCAGTACGTC.

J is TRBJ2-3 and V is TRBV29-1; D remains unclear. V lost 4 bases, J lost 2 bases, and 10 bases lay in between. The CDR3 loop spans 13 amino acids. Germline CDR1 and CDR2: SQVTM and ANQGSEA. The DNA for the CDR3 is TGCAGCGTTGTGGGCACAGCCACAGATACGCAGTATTTT. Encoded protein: CSVVGTATDTQYF.

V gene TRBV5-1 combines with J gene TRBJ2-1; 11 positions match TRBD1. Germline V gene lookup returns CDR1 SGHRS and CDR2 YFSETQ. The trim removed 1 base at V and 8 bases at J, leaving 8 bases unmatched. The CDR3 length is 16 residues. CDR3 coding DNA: TGCGCCAGCAGCTTGCAAGGACAGGGGGCGATCCATGAGCAGTTCTTC. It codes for CASSLQGQGAIHEQFF. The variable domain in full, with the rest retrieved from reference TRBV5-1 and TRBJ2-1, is KAGVTQTPRYLIKTRGQQVTLSCSPISGHRSVSWYQQTPGQGLQFLFEYFSETQRNKGNFPGRFSGRQFSNSRSEMNVSTLELGDSALYLCASSLQGQGAIHEQFFGPGTRLTVL.

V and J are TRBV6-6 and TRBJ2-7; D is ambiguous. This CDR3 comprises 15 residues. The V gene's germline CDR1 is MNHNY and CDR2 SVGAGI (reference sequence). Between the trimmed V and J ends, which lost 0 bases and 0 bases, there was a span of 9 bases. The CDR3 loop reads CASSYSGQSSYEQYV. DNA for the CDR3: TGTGCCAGCAGTTACTCGGGCCAAAGCTCCTACGAGCAGTACGTC.

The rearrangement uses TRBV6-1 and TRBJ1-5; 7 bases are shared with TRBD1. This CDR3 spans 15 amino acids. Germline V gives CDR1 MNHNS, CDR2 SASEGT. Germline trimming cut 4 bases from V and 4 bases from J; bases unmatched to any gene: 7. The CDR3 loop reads CASSVGQDLNQPQHF. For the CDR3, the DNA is TGTGCCAGCAGTGTCGGACAGGACCTTAATCAGCCCCAGCATTTT.

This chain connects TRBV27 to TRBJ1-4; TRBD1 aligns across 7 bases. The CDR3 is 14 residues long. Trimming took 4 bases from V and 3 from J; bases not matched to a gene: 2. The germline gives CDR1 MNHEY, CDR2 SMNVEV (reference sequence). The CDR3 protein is CASSWGQPNEKLFF. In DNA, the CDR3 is TGTGCCAGCAGTTGGGGACAGCCTAATGAAAAACTGTTTTTT.

CDR3 sequence (DNA): TGTGCCAGCAGTCGGGACAGGGCGGGAGGGGAGCTGTTTTTT. It is translated as CASSRDRAGGELFF. The rearrangement joins TRBV28 to TRBJ2-2; 9 bases are shared with TRBD1. This CDR3 is built from 14 residues. Germline loops: CDR1 MDHEN, CDR2 SYDVKM. V lost 5 bases, J lost 8 bases, and 6 bases stayed unmatched.

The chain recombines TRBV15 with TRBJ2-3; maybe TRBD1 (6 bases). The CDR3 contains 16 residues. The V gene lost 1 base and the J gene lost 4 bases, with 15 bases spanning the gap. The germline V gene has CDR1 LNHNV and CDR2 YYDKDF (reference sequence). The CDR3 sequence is CATSRGGDRSPDTQYF. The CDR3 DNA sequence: TGTGCCACCAGCAGAGGGGGAGACAGGTCCCCAGATACGCAGTATTTT. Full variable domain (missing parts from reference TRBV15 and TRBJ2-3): DAMVIQNPRYQVTQFGKPVTLSCSQTLNHNVMYWYQQKSSQAPKLLFHYYDKDFNNEADTPDNFQSRRPNTSFCFLDIRSPGLGDTAMYLCATSRGGDRSPDTQYFGPGTRLTVL.

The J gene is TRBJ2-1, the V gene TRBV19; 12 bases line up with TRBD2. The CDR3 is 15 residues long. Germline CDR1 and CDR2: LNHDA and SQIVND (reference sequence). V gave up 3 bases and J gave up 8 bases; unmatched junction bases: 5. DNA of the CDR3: TGTGCCAGTAGTATTGTGACTAGCGGGAGCTATGAGCAGTTCTTC. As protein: CASSIVTSGSYEQFF.

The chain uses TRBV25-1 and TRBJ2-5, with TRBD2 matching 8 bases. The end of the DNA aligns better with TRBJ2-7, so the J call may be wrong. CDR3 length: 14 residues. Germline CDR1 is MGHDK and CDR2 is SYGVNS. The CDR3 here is CASSVLKREYEQYF. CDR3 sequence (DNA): TGTGCCAGCAGTGTCTTGAAGCGGGAGTACGAGCAGTACTTC.

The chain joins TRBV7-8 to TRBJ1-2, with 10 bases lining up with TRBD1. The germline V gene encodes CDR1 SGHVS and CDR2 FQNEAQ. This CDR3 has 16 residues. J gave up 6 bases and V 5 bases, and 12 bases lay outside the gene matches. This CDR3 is CASSTLLGQGGDGYTF. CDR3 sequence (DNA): TGTGCCAGCAGCACGCTCCTAGGACAGGGGGGAGATGGCTACACCTTC.

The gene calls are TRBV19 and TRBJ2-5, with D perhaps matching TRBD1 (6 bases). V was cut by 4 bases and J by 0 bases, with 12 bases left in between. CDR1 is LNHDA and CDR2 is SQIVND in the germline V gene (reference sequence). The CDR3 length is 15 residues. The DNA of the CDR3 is TGTGCCAGTAGTACCCCCAACAGGGACCAAGAGACCCAGTACTTC. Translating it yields CASSTPNRDQETQYF.

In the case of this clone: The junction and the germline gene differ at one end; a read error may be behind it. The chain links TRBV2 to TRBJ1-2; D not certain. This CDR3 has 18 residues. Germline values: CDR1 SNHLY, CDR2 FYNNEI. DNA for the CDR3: TGTGCCAGCAGGGATTATGGCGGGATTGACTATCTGGGCCGACCCTACGCCTTC. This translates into CASRDYGGIDYLGRPYAF.

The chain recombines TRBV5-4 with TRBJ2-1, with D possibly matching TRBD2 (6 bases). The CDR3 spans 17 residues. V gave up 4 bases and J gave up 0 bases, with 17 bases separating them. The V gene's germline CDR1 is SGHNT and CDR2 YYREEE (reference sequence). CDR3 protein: CASSPRLGRSSYNEQFF. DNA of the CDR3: TGTGCCAGCAGCCCCCGACTAGGGAGGAGCTCCTACAATGAGCAGTTCTTC.

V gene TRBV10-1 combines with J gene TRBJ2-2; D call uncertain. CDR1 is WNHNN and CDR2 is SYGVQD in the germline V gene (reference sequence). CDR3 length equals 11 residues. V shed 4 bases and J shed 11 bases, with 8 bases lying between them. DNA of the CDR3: TGCGCCAGCAGTGGGGCAAGAGAGCTGTTTTTT. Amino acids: CASSGARELFF.